This T cell receptor beta chain was found in a study of shared clonotypes between healthy human individuals. Using immunoSEQ multiplex PCR, the repertoire was profiled, and TCRdb retains in-frame clones only, with some absent. The data show a few million clones, 90% to 95% seen once. Turning to this clone: Its cognate antigen is unknown.

Overall study results and limits: Richness estimates generally favored naive over memory subsets. Few donors restricted represented genetic and exposure-history diversity. Naive CD4 clonotype sharing across several donors was about 5%.

The TCR comes from a man in his late teens or twenties in good health. Sequenced sample: naive CD4+ T cells sorted from blood. Documented subset: CD45RA+ positively selected.

CDR3 region: CASTSTGPNTGELFF. The CDR3, as DNA: TGTGCCAGCACCTCGACAGGGCCGAACACCGGGGAGCTGTTTTTT. This sequence joins TRBV6-6 and TRBJ2-2; 7 nucleotides align to TRBD1. Germline V gene data show CDR1 as MNHNY and CDR2 as SVGAGI (reference sequence). The trim removed 7 bases at V and 0 bases at J, leaving 5 bases unmatched. CDR3 length: 15 residues.